Each of the 29 T cell receptor beta chains below was sequenced from the same sample in a study of cytotoxic CD8 clonotypes in ibrutinib-treated CLL. Generated by immunoSEQ multiplex PCR, the TCRdb table keeps only in-frame clones and is missing some. In the table there are 150,000 to 200,000 clones, more than 70% of which are singletons. The material was PBMCs, obtained at disease progression, from a patient treated with ibrutinib. These receptors originate from a human donor with chronic lymphocytic leukemia.

The V and J genes are TRBV7-3 and TRBJ2-1; D unresolved. In germline, CDR1 is SGHTA, CDR2 FQGTGA. V dropped 7 bases and J dropped 0 bases, with 7 bases sitting between them. This CDR3 has 13 residues. CDR3 protein: CASISFSYNEQFF. DNA of the CDR3: TGTGCCAGCATATCTTTCTCCTACAATGAGCAGTTCTTC.

This clone was observed once. The rearrangement joins TRBV5-4 to TRBJ1-1, with a weak D call TRBD1 (6 bases). The CDR3 covers 12 residues. The germline V gene has CDR1 SGHNT and CDR2 YYREEE (reference sequence). V was shortened by 4 bases and J by 10 bases, with 14 bases between the two germline ends. This CDR3 is CASSGQSGGAFF. CDR3 bases: TGTGCCAGCAGCGGACAGTCCGGGGGAGCTTTCTTT.

The chain combines TRBV28 with TRBJ1-1; maybe TRBD1 (6 bases). Trimming removed 6 bases at V and 3 bases at J, with 11 bases between. Germline CDR1 MDHEN, CDR2 SYDVKM. The CDR3 contains 13 residues. CDR3 region: CASSPDRYTEAFF. The CDR3 DNA reads as TGTGCCAGCAGCCCCGACAGGTACACTGAAGCTTTCTTT.

The chain has TRBV18 and TRBJ1-2; no clear D. Per germline, CDR1 KGHSH and CDR2 LQKENI. The CDR3 runs 13 residues. V lost 4 bases and J 6 bases, leaving 12 bases between the germline ends. In DNA, the CDR3 is TGTGCCAGCTCACGTTCTGGAGAGAATGGCTACACCTTC. Its protein is CASSRSGENGYTF.

This clone was seen more than once but under ten times. The chain carries TRBV19 and TRBJ2-7; TRBD1 matches at 8 bases. V was clipped by 6 bases and J by 6 bases; unmatched bases: 7. Per germline, CDR1 LNHDA and CDR2 SQIVND (reference sequence). The CDR3 has 13 residues. The CDR3 loop is CASSLDRAGEQYF. The CDR3 region has the DNA TGTGCCAGTAGCCTGGACAGGGCAGGCGAGCAGTACTTC. Based on the CDR3 plus reference TRBV19 and TRBJ2-7, the full variable domain is DGGITQSPKYLFRKEGQNVTLSCEQNLNHDAMYWYRQDPGQGLRLIYYSQIVNDFQKGDIAEGYSVSREKKESFPLTVTSAQKNPTAFYLCASSLDRAGEQYFGPGTRLTVT.

This rearrangement joins TRBV6-5 to TRBJ1-2; a possible D gene is TRBD1 (5 bases). The CDR3 contains 12 residues. Germline V gives CDR1 MNHEY, CDR2 SVGAGI. Trimming shortened V by 4 bases and J by 4 bases, and 7 bases separated the two germline ends. The CDR3 DNA reads TGTGCCAGCAGTTCTGGGGGCTATGGCTACACCTTC. Translation gives CASSSGGYGYTF.

V usage is TRBV28 and J usage is TRBJ1-2, with a weak D call TRBD1 (5 bases). V gave up 4 bases and J gave up 4 bases, with 16 bases separating them. This CDR3 is 15 amino acids long. CDR1 and CDR2 (germline): MDHEN, SYDVKM. The CDR3 region has the DNA TGTGCCAGCAGTTCCCCCGGGGGAGGGCTCTATGGCTACACCTTC. Residues: CASSSPGGGLYGYTF.

The chain links TRBV12-5 to TRBJ1-1; D might be TRBD1 (5 bases). The V gene's germline CDR1 is LGHNT and CDR2 FRNRAP. Deletions cut 4 bases from V and 1 base from J, with 13 bases between. This CDR3 has 15 residues. This chain's CDR3 is CASGSQGIQNTEAFF. Written as DNA, the CDR3 is TGTGCTAGTGGTTCGCAGGGTATCCAGAACACTGAAGCTTTCTTT.

As concerns this clone: The junction departs from the called germline gene at one end, perhaps through a read error. The chain uses TRBV11-2 and TRBJ2-6; no firm D call. This CDR3 has 15 amino acids. Germline values: CDR1 SGHAT, CDR2 FQNNGV. This CDR3 reads CASSVDYSGANVLTF. The DNA of the CDR3 is TGTGCCAGCAGCGTAGATTACTCTGGGGCCAACGTCCTGACTTTC. Variable domain in full (rest from reference TRBV11-2 and TRBJ2-6): EAGVAQSPRYKIIEKRQSVAFWCNPISGHATLYWYQQILGQGPKLLIQFQNNGVVDDSQLPKDRFSAERLKGVDSTLKIQPAKLEDSAVYLCASSVDYSGANVLTFGAGSRLTVL.

The CDR3 sequence is CASARVPYEQYF. CDR3 nucleotide sequence: TGTGCCAGCGCTCGGGTCCCCTACGAGCAGTACTTC. The rearrangement uses TRBV7-9 and TRBJ2-7; D unclear. The V gene's germline CDR1 is SEHNR and CDR2 FQNEAQ (reference sequence). The CDR3 length is 12 residues. The V and J ends lost 8 bases and 2 bases respectively, with 10 bases between them.

The J gene is TRBJ2-3, the V gene TRBV12-5, with D possibly called TRBD1 or TRBD2 (6 bases each). Germline-derived CDR1 and CDR2 are LGHNT and FRNRAP. The CDR3 contains 15 residues. Trimming removed 2 bases at V and 5 bases at J, with 14 bases between. The CDR3 loop is CASGLSRGRLDTQYF. The CDR3 DNA follows: TGTGCTAGTGGTTTGTCAAGGGGGAGGCTAGATACGCAGTATTTT.

The chain uses TRBV7-8 and TRBJ2-3; D unclear. This CDR3 comprises 14 residues. Trimming cost V 9 bases and J 4 bases, with 17 bases left between them. The germline V gene has CDR1 SGHVS and CDR2 FQNEAQ. The CDR3 here is CASVPPPAADTQYF. The CDR3 DNA sequence: TGTGCCAGTGTCCCCCCCCCAGCTGCAGATACGCAGTATTTT.

This clone was counted a single time. The genes are TRBV27 and TRBJ1-1; 8 nucleotides agree with TRBD1. The ends lost 1 base at V and 5 bases at J; junction bases unmatched: 6. CDR1 is MNHEY and CDR2 is SMNVEV in the germline V gene (reference sequence). This CDR3 is 15 amino acids long. The CDR3 region has the DNA TGTGCCAGCAGTTTATATACAGGGGGGTTAACTGAAGCTTTCTTT. Residues: CASSLYTGGLTEAFF.

The V and J genes are TRBV27 and TRBJ2-7, with D perhaps matching TRBD1 (6 bases). The CDR3 is 14 amino acids. Germline V gives CDR1 MNHEY, CDR2 SMNVEV (reference sequence). V lost 8 bases to trimming and J lost 6 bases, with 20 bases between them. For the CDR3, the DNA is TGTGCCAGCTACTGGAACGCTAAAGGGGGCGAGCAGTACTTC. It specifies CASYWNAKGGEQYF.

This clone was recorded only once. The CDR3 protein is CASSLRQGYSGANVLTF. The CDR3 nucleotides are TGTGCCAGCAGTCTAAGACAGGGATACTCTGGGGCCAACGTCCTGACTTTC. This chain links TRBV27 with TRBJ2-6; 7 nucleotides line up with TRBD1. J gave up 0 bases and V 5 bases, and 7 bases lay outside the gene matches. The germline gives CDR1 MNHEY, CDR2 SMNVEV (reference sequence). This CDR3 has 17 residues.

The chain joins TRBV5-1 to TRBJ2-1, with a weak D call TRBD1 (6 bases). Deletions cut 4 bases from V and 5 bases from J, with 13 bases between. The CDR3 runs to 14 residues. Germline-derived CDR1 and CDR2 are SGHRS and YFSETQ. CDR3 DNA sequence: TGCGCCAGCAGCACAAGGACAGTAAACAATGAGCAGTTCTTC. Translating gives CASSTRTVNNEQFF.

This clone was detected only a few times. The genes are TRBV28 and TRBJ1-1; D not resolved. The CDR3 has 11 amino acids. Germline V gives CDR1 MDHEN, CDR2 SYDVKM. V dropped 8 bases and J dropped 2 bases, with 6 bases sitting between them. The CDR3 nucleotides read TGTGCCAGCCTCGTAAACACTGAAGCTTTCTTT. Its protein is CASLVNTEAFF.

V gene TRBV28 combines with J gene TRBJ1-3, with D maybe TRBD1 (6 bases). The CDR3 consists of 15 residues. Looked up from germline, CDR1 is MDHEN and CDR2 is SYDVKM. V was shortened by 3 bases and J by 9 bases, with 18 bases between the two germline ends. CDR3: CASSFPAGGSGTIYF. In nucleotides, the CDR3 is TGTGCCAGCAGTTTTCCGGCTGGGGGCTCAGGCACCATATATTTT.

The rearrangement links TRBV30 to TRBJ2-7; 8 bases line up with TRBD1. Unmatched junction bases numbered 3, after V lost 0 bases and J lost 2 bases. CDR1 GTSNPN and CDR2 SVGIG come from the germline V gene (reference sequence). CDR3 size: 14 residues. In DNA, the CDR3 is TGTGCCTGGAGTGTAGGACAGGGACCCTACGAGCAGTACTTC. Its protein is CAWSVGQGPYEQYF.

The chain employs TRBV5-4 and TRBJ2-2, with TRBD2 matching 9 bases. V lost 4 bases, J lost 3 bases, and 4 bases stayed unmatched. CDR1 SGHNT and CDR2 YYREEE come from the germline V gene (reference sequence). This CDR3 is built from 15 residues. CDR3 region: CASSETSGYTGELFF. In DNA, the CDR3 is TGTGCCAGCAGCGAGACTAGCGGATACACCGGGGAGCTGTTTTTT.

The chain combines TRBV2 with TRBJ1-1; D may be TRBD1 (5 bases). Germline V gene sequence: CDR1 SNHLY, CDR2 FYNNEI. Between the trimmed V and J ends, which lost 4 bases and 7 bases, there was a span of 13 bases. The CDR3 spans 13 residues. CDR3 coding DNA: TGTGCCAGCAGTGTTGGCCGGGGGGGTGAAGCTTTCTTT. Its translation is CASSVGRGGEAFF.

This clone has only a few counts. The rearrangement uses TRBV10-1 and TRBJ1-4, with D possibly TRBD1 on 5 matching bases. In germline, CDR1 is WNHNN, CDR2 SYGVQD (reference sequence). V was shortened by 0 bases and J by 6 bases, with 20 bases between the two germline ends. The CDR3 is 18 residues long. CDR3 nucleotides: TGCGCCAGCAGTGAGTCGACGGAGCCGAAGCCGGGGGATGAAAAACTGTTTTTT. Its protein is CASSESTEPKPGDEKLFF.

The V call is TRBV7-6, the J call TRBJ2-3, with a possible D match to TRBD2 (6 bases). The V gene lost 3 bases and the J gene lost 2 bases, with 12 bases spanning the gap. Germline CDR1 is SGHVS and CDR2 is FNYEAQ. The CDR3 runs to 15 residues. The CDR3 loop reads CASSFGGGNTDTQYF. In DNA, the CDR3 is TGTGCCAGCAGCTTTGGAGGCGGGAACACAGATACGCAGTATTTT.

The gene calls are TRBV5-4 and TRBJ1-1, with D unclear. This CDR3 comprises 17 residues. Looked up from germline, CDR1 is SGHNT and CDR2 is YYREEE (reference sequence). Deletions cut 2 bases from V and 1 base from J, with 18 bases between. Here the CDR3 reads CASSFGVFDARNTEAFF. CDR3 sequence (DNA): TGTGCCAGCAGCTTTGGTGTTTTCGACGCGCGGAACACTGAAGCTTTCTTT. Variable domain in full (rest from reference TRBV5-4 and TRBJ1-1): ETGVTQSPTHLIKTRGQQVTLRCSSQSGHNTVSWYQQALGQGPQFIFQYYREEENGRGNFPPRFSGLQFPNYSSELNVNALELDDSALYLCASSFGVFDARNTEAFFGQGTRLTVV.

This chain links TRBV28 with TRBJ1-2; unclear D gene. The V and J ends lost 3 bases and 6 bases respectively, with 8 bases between them. CDR3 length equals 12 residues. Germline assignment: CDR1 MDHEN and CDR2 SYDVKM. CDR3 sequence reads: CASSFLRNGYTF. CDR3 in DNA: TGTGCCAGCAGTTTTCTAAGGAATGGCTACACCTTC.

The rearrangement links TRBV6-6 to TRBJ1-3; 7 bases are a match to TRBD1. V lost 6 bases to trimming and J lost 2 bases; unmatched junction nucleotides: 7. This CDR3 region has 15 residues. Germline assignment: CDR1 MNHNY and CDR2 SVGAGI (reference sequence). In DNA form, the CDR3 reads TGTGCCAGCAGGAGACAGGGTTCTACTGGAAACACCATATATTTT. It specifies CASRRQGSTGNTIYF.

Notes on this clone: Other DNA sequences within the sample encode an identical CDR3. V gene TRBV7-9 combines with J gene TRBJ2-7; D is uncertain. This CDR3 has 12 residues. Germline loops: CDR1 SEHNR, CDR2 FQNEAQ (reference sequence). Trimming pared 4 bases from V and 4 bases from J, leaving 8 bases between. CDR3 protein: CASSSTGYEQYF. CDR3 DNA sequence: TGTGCCAGCAGCTCGACTGGTTACGAGCAGTACTTC.

A note on this clone: One end of the junction fails to match germline, which may point to a read error. The rearrangement joins TRBV25-1 to TRBJ2-7, with 8 nucleotides matching TRBD1. Germline assignment: CDR1 MGHDK and CDR2 SYGVNS. The CDR3 extends over 13 amino acids. The CDR3 coding sequence is TGTGCCAGCAGTGAAACAGGGGGTGACGAGCAGCACTTC. Residues: CASSETGGDEQHF.

The rearrangement uses TRBV18 and TRBJ1-2; D gene uncertain. The CDR3 is 15 residues long. V was shortened by 2 bases and J by 2 bases, with 12 bases between the two germline ends. The germline V gene encodes CDR1 KGHSH and CDR2 LQKENI. In DNA form, the CDR3 reads TGTGCCAGCTCACCAGTGCCCCGTTCGAACTATGGCTACACCTTC. It is translated as CASSPVPRSNYGYTF.